Presented here are 27 T cell receptor beta chains from one specimen sequenced in a study of control samples from healthy donors and cancer patients. The protocol was immunoSEQ multiplex PCR, while the TCRdb copy is restricted to in-frame clones and leaves out a portion. The sample has approximately 150,000 clones, roughly 92% seen once; the top ten hold about 12%. The source material was blood. All receptors come from a middle-aged man in good health.

This sequence joins TRBV18 and TRBJ2-2; TRBD1 aligns across 9 bases. V gave up 4 bases and J gave up 5 bases; unmatched junction bases: 2. The V gene's germline CDR1 is KGHSH and CDR2 LQKENI. The CDR3 totals 14 residues. CDR3 sequence reads: CASSRGQGTGELFF. CDR3 sequence (DNA): TGTGCCAGCTCACGGGGACAGGGTACCGGGGAGCTGTTTTTT. The whole variable domain, remainder taken from reference TRBV18 and TRBJ2-2, is NAGVMQNPRHLVRRRGQEARLRCSPMKGHSHVYWYRQLPEEGLKFMVYLQKENIIDESGMPKERFSAEFPKEGPSILRIQQVVRGDSAAYFCASSRGQGTGELFFGEGSRLTVL.

The genes are TRBV4-1 and TRBJ2-3, with 13 bases matching TRBD2. This CDR3 contains 19 residues. Germline CDR1 MGHRA, CDR2 YSYEKL. Losses at the gene ends were 2 bases for V and 0 bases for J; bases not matched to a gene: 8. This chain's CDR3 is CASSQRFRGLAGSTDTQYF. CDR3 DNA sequence: TGCGCCAGCAGCCAAAGGTTTCGGGGACTAGCGGGGAGCACAGATACGCAGTATTTT.

The rearrangement joins TRBV5-1 to TRBJ2-5; tentative D call: TRBD2 (5 bases). V was trimmed by 0 bases and J by 5 bases, leaving 11 bases between them. The germline CDR1 and CDR2 sequences are SGHRS and YFSETQ. CDR3 length: 14 amino acids. In DNA form, the CDR3 reads TGCGCCAGCAGCTTGGAGGCCTCGGGGGAGACCCAGTACTTC. This encodes CASSLEASGETQYF.

This clone was detected once. The genes are TRBV5-8 and TRBJ1-5; 8 positions match TRBD1. The germline V gene has CDR1 SGHTS and CDR2 YDEGEE. V dropped 0 bases and J dropped 0; count of bases not matched to a gene: 2. This CDR3 spans 16 amino acids. The DNA of the CDR3 is TGTGCCAGCAGCTTGGCAGGGGGCTATAGCAATCAGCCCCAGCATTTT. Its protein product is CASSLAGGYSNQPQHF.

The chain combines TRBV5-1 with TRBJ1-2; no definite D call. The CDR3 consists of 14 residues. Germline V CDR1 and CDR2: SGHRS, YFSETQ. Trimming removed 4 bases from V and 0 bases from J, with 10 bases in between. The DNA of the CDR3 is TGCGCCAGCAGCGCAGACGGGACTAACTATGGCTACACCTTC. This encodes CASSADGTNYGYTF.

The chain's CDR3 is CATSDTQGIRTGELFF. In DNA form, the CDR3 reads TGTGCCACCAGTGATACACAGGGGATTCGGACCGGGGAGCTGTTTTTT. V gene TRBV24-1 combines with J gene TRBJ2-2; TRBD1 aligns across 7 bases. From germline, CDR1 is KGHDR and CDR2 SFDVKD. The CDR3 extends over 16 amino acids. The V gene end was trimmed by 3 bases and the J gene end by 5 bases; junction bases not matched to a gene: 8.

This chain connects TRBV7-9 to TRBJ1-1, with D perhaps matching TRBD1 (6 bases). V lost 5 bases and J lost 4, with 14 bases in between. The length of the CDR3 is 14 residues. Germline V gene sequence: CDR1 SEHNR, CDR2 FQNEAQ (reference sequence). The CDR3 protein is CASSARQEITEAFF. The CDR3 nucleotides read TGTGCCAGCAGCGCCCGACAGGAGATCACTGAAGCTTTCTTT.

The CDR3 sequence: CASKTGVTDTQYF. CDR3 sequence (DNA): TGTGCCAGCAAGACAGGGGTCACAGATACGCAGTATTTT. The chain has TRBV5-8 and TRBJ2-3, with 8 nucleotides matching TRBD1. V trimming: 6 bases; J trimming: 2 bases; junction bases outside the gene matches: 2. Germline CDR1 and CDR2: SGHTS and YDEGEE. The CDR3 runs 13 residues.

The chain combines TRBV14 with TRBJ1-5, with D unclear. Trimming shortened V by 4 bases and J by 4 bases, and 14 bases separated the two germline ends. The CDR3 totals 15 residues. Germline CDR1 and CDR2: SGHDN and FVKESK. The CDR3 loop reads CASSPSGRRNQPQHF. As DNA, the CDR3 is TGTGCCAGCAGCCCCTCTGGGAGGCGTAATCAGCCCCAGCATTTT.

The rearrangement joins TRBV5-1 to TRBJ2-7; TRBD1 agrees at 8 bases. The V gene end was trimmed by 4 bases and the J gene end by 5 bases; junction bases not matched to a gene: 14. This CDR3 is built from 16 residues. Germline lookup yields CDR1 SGHRS and CDR2 YFSETQ. The CDR3 DNA is TGCGCCAGCAGCAGATCCGGGACAGGACCCAACCACGAGCAGTACTTC. It encodes CASSRSGTGPNHEQYF.

As regards this clone: One end of the junction varies from germline; a read error may be responsible. The CDR3 bases are TGCGCCAGCAGCTTGGCCACGGGATTGGGGAACGCTGAAGCTTTCTTT. Its protein is CASSLATGLGNAEAFF. The chain couples TRBV5-1 to TRBJ1-1; D gene uncertain. Looked up from germline, CDR1 is SGHRS and CDR2 is YFSETQ. This CDR3 has 16 residues.

The chain recombines TRBV27 with TRBJ2-7; no definite D call. The V end was cut by 8 bases, the J end by 3 bases, with 5 bases between. CDR3 size: 10 residues. CDR1 is MNHEY, CDR2 SMNVEV, per germline (reference sequence). CDR3 coding DNA: TGTGCCAGCGGTAACTACGAGCAGTACTTC. This encodes CASGNYEQYF.

This clone is a singleton in its sample. Its ends do not fully match the called genes, so a read error is possible. The same CDR3 is also encoded by other DNA sequences in this sample. The rearrangement joins TRBV18 to TRBJ1-5; 9 bases map to TRBD1. The CDR3 is made up of 13 amino acids. Germline CDR1 and CDR2: KGHSH and LQKENI. The CDR3 spells CASSSTGGKPQHF. CDR3 DNA: TGTGCCAGCTCATCGACAGGGGGGAAGCCCCAACATTTT.

The V and J genes are TRBV11-2 and TRBJ2-2; D not resolved. Germline CDR1 reads SGHAT; CDR2 reads FQNNGV. The CDR3 is made up of 16 amino acids. V was clipped by 7 bases and J by 4 bases, with 19 bases between them. The CDR3 is CASINPSRMITGELFF. CDR3 DNA sequence: TGTGCCAGCATCAACCCAAGCAGGATGATCACCGGGGAGCTGTTTTTT.

The CDR3 sequence is CASSSRGVNEQFF. In DNA form, the CDR3 reads TGTGCCAGCAGTTCTCGGGGAGTCAATGAGCAGTTCTTC. The V gene is TRBV27, the J gene TRBJ2-1; possible D gene TRBD2, 5 bases. Looked up from germline, CDR1 is MNHEY and CDR2 is SMNVEV (reference sequence). The CDR3 covers 13 residues. Trimming took off 4 bases at V and 6 bases at J, with 10 bases between the two ends.

The chain links TRBV28 to TRBJ1-5; TRBD1 aligns across 12 bases. Germline V CDR1 and CDR2: MDHEN, SYDVKM. The CDR3 totals 14 residues. Trimming removed 4 bases from V and 11 bases from J; junction bases left unmatched: 6. Written as DNA, the CDR3 is TGTGCCAGCAGTTCCACCGGGACAGGGGGCACCCAGCATTTT. The encoded protein is CASSSTGTGGTQHF.

The chain employs TRBV19 and TRBJ1-5; D might be TRBD1 (6 bases). Germline lookup yields CDR1 LNHDA and CDR2 SQIVND (reference sequence). This CDR3 has 15 amino acids. V shed 7 bases and J shed 4 bases, with 17 bases lying between them. The CDR3 DNA is TGTGCCAGTAACATAGGGGGGAATAGGAATCAGCCCCAGCATTTT. Amino acid sequence: CASNIGGNRNQPQHF.

The genes are TRBV6-5 and TRBJ1-4; D gene uncertain. CDR1 and CDR2 from the germline V gene are MNHEY and SVGAGI. This CDR3 has 13 amino acids. V gave up 3 bases and J gave up 5 bases, with 7 bases separating them. In DNA, the CDR3 is TGTGCCAGCAGTTATGGGCTAAATGAAAAACTGTTTTTT. Protein: CASSYGLNEKLFF.

CDR3 sequence (DNA): TGTGCCAGCAGCCCCGGGACAGGGGTTCCCGAGCAGTACTTC. Protein sequence: CASSPGTGVPEQYF. The V gene is TRBV28, the J gene TRBJ2-7, with 10 bases identical to TRBD1. The CDR3 runs 14 residues. V gave up 6 bases and J gave up 6 bases; unmatched junction bases: 8. Germline CDR1 is MDHEN and CDR2 is SYDVKM.

V gene TRBV5-6 combines with J gene TRBJ2-7; D is possibly TRBD2 (6 bases). This CDR3 comprises 14 residues. Germline CDR1 SGHDT, CDR2 YYEEEE. Trimming removed 0 bases at V and 6 bases at J, with 13 bases between. The CDR3 DNA is TGTGCCAGCAGCTTGGTATGGGGGGACCCCGAGCAGTACTTC. Translation gives CASSLVWGDPEQYF.

The CDR3 protein is CASSESAGESDTQYF. In nucleotides, the CDR3 is TGTGCCAGCAGTGAATCAGCGGGAGAGTCAGATACGCAGTATTTT. The gene calls are TRBV6-1 and TRBJ2-3; 8 bases map to TRBD2. This CDR3 has 15 amino acids. In germline, CDR1 is MNHNS, CDR2 SASEGT. V gave up 2 bases and J gave up 4 bases; unmatched junction bases: 5.

V usage is TRBV7-9 and J usage is TRBJ2-5; either TRBD1 or TRBD2 may fit D (5 bases each). The CDR3 runs to 15 residues. V was shortened by 3 bases and J by 5 bases, with 16 bases between the two germline ends. Germline assignment: CDR1 SEHNR and CDR2 FQNEAQ (reference sequence). This CDR3 is CASSFGSGAGETQYF. The CDR3, as DNA: TGTGCCAGCAGCTTTGGGTCCGGGGCTGGGGAGACCCAGTACTTC.

This rearrangement joins TRBV6-1 to TRBJ2-7; 7 positions agree with TRBD1. CDR3 size: 15 residues. CDR1 and CDR2 from the germline V gene are MNHNS and SASEGT. V gave up 0 bases and J gave up 2 bases; unmatched junction bases: 4. CDR3 residues: CASSEAAGGAYEQYF. The CDR3 DNA follows: TGTGCCAGCAGTGAAGCAGCAGGGGGTGCCTACGAGCAGTACTTC.

The J gene is TRBJ1-1, the V gene TRBV3-1 (or the pseudogene TRBV3-2); no clear D gene. With 3 bases removed from V and 7 bases from J, the gap between germline ends came to 9 bases. Germline V gene sequence: CDR1 LGHDT, CDR2 YNNKEL (reference sequence). The CDR3 totals 12 residues. The CDR3 region is CASSHSSHEAFF. CDR3 sequence (DNA): TGTGCCAGCAGCCATTCCTCCCATGAAGCTTTCTTT.

The rearrangement links TRBV9 to TRBJ2-7; 12 nucleotides match TRBD2. The V gene end was trimmed by 5 bases and the J gene end by 4 bases; junction bases not matched to a gene: 10. CDR1 and CDR2 (germline): SGDLS, YYNGEE. The CDR3 contains 16 residues. The CDR3 DNA reads TGTGCCAGCAGTCTGGGGCGTGGGACTAGCGGGTACGAGCAGTACTTC. Protein product: CASSLGRGTSGYEQYF.

This chain joins TRBV6-2 or TRBV6-3 and TRBJ1-2, with D maybe TRBD1 (5 bases). The CDR3 runs 16 residues. CDR1 is MNHEY, CDR2 SVGEGT, per germline. Trimming took off 0 bases at V and 4 bases at J, with 15 bases between the two ends. CDR3 in amino acids: CASSYSFQGRGYGYTF. The CDR3 DNA reads TGTGCCAGCAGTTACTCGTTTCAGGGCCGGGGCTATGGCTACACCTTC.

The rearrangement links TRBV3-1 (or the pseudogene TRBV3-2) to TRBJ2-2, with D possibly TRBD1 on 5 matching bases. CDR3 size: 13 residues. Germline lookup yields CDR1 LGHDT and CDR2 YNNKEL (reference sequence). Trimming took 5 bases from V and 6 from J, leaving 10 bases between them. CDR3 protein: CASSDTRAGELFF. In DNA, the CDR3 is TGTGCCAGCAGCGACACCAGGGCCGGGGAGCTGTTTTTT.